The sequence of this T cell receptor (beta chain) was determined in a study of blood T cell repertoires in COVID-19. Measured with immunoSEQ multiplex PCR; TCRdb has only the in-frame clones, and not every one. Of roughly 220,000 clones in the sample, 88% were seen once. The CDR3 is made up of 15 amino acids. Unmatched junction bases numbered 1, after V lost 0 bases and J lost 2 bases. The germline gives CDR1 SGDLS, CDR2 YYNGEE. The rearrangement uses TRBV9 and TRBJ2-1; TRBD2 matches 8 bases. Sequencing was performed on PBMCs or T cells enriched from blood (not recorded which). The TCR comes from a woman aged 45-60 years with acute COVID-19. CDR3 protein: CASSVAGGPYNEQFF. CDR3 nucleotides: TGTGCCAGCAGCGTAGCGGGAGGGCCCTACAATGAGCAGTTCTTC.